The 16 T cell receptor beta chains listed next were all sequenced from one sample in a study of T cells after yellow fever vaccination. From the 5' RACE reads, TCRdb called clonotypes with MiXCR, one entry per CDR3 protein. The data show 300,000 to 350,000 distinct CDR3 sequences, approximately 4% seen once. The sample consisted of PBMCs, taken 15 days after the yellow fever booster vaccination. Receptors were obtained from a man aged 18 to 35 who received the YFV17D yellow fever vaccine.

This clonotype appeared many times. This rearrangement joins TRBV7-6 to TRBJ2-7; possible D gene TRBD1, 5 bases. CDR3 length: 13 amino acids. The V end was cut by 1 base, the J end by 2 bases, with 6 bases between. CDR1 and CDR2 (germline): SGHVS, FNYEAQ. Here the CDR3 DNA reads TGTGCCAGCAGCTTAGAGACAGCCTACGAGCAGTACTTC. This codes for CASSLETAYEQYF. Using reference TRBV7-6 and TRBJ2-7 for the parts outside the CDR3, the full variable domain is GAGVSQSPRYKVTKRGQDVALRCDPISGHVSLYWYRQALGQGPEFLTYFNYEAQQDKSGLPNDRFSAERPEGSISTLTIQRTEQRDSAMYRCASSLETAYEQYFGPGTRLTVT.

Many counts were recorded for this clonotype. The chain carries TRBV20-1 and TRBJ2-7; TRBD2 matches 9 bases. J lost 3 bases, V lost 0 bases, and 3 bases had no gene match. CDR3 length equals 14 residues. CDR1 DFQATT and CDR2 SNEGSKA come from the germline V gene (reference sequence). This CDR3 reads CSARELAGYYEQYV. As DNA, the CDR3 is TGCAGTGCTAGAGAGCTAGCGGGGTACTACGAGCAGTACGTC.

The sample holds a few counts of this clonotype. The chain couples TRBV7-9 to TRBJ2-2, with D hard to call. Trimming removed 3 bases at V and 3 bases at J, with 11 bases between. This CDR3 is 15 amino acids long. Germline V gene sequence: CDR1 SEHNR, CDR2 FQNEAQ (reference sequence). CDR3 coding DNA: TGTGCCAGCAGCTTCATGGGTACGGACACCGGGGAGCTGTTTTTT. Its protein is CASSFMGTDTGELFF.

This clonotype was counted at least ten times. V and J are TRBV7-2 and TRBJ2-3, with a tentative D call TRBD2 (6 bases). The V gene's germline CDR1 is SGHTA and CDR2 FQGNSA. The CDR3 is made up of 15 amino acids. The V end lost 5 bases, the J end lost 2 bases, and 14 bases lay between the germline ends. CDR3 residues: CASSLSGQTTDTQYF. CDR3 in DNA: TGTGCCAGCAGCCTAAGCGGGCAGACCACAGATACGCAGTATTTT.

This clonotype was detected many times. The chain couples TRBV12-3 or TRBV12-4 to TRBJ1-2; D is ambiguous. This CDR3 has 14 residues. The V gene lost 6 bases and the J gene lost 4 bases, with 15 bases spanning the gap. CDR3 loop: CASSRDGGLYGYTF. The CDR3 coding sequence is TGTGCCAGCAGCCGCGATGGAGGCCTCTATGGCTACACCTTC.

Written as DNA, the CDR3 is TGTGCCAGCAGTTACCCACCTAGCGGGACGAGCACAGATACGCAGTATTTT. This encodes CASSYPPSGTSTDTQYF. The chain is built from TRBV6-6 and TRBJ2-3; 9 bases map to TRBD2. This CDR3 comprises 17 residues. Germline values: CDR1 MNHNY, CDR2 SVGAGI (reference sequence). V gave up 2 bases and J gave up 0 bases; unmatched junction bases: 6.

The chain combines TRBV20-1 with TRBJ1-2, with 9 bases fitting TRBD1. CDR3 length: 16 amino acids. The V segment lost 6 bases and the J segment 0 bases; nucleotides outside the gene matches: 11. Per the germline V gene, CDR1 is DFQATT and CDR2 is SNEGSKA (reference sequence). The CDR3: CSAIAQTGGANYGYTF. CDR3 in DNA: TGCAGTGCGATCGCCCAGACAGGGGGGGCTAACTATGGCTACACCTTC.

This clonotype has more than one count but fewer than ten. The CDR3 bases are TGCGCCAGCAGCCAATTCCCCAGGGACTCCTACGAGCAGTACTTC. Protein product: CASSQFPRDSYEQYF. J is TRBJ2-7 and V is TRBV4-3, with D perhaps TRBD1 (5 bases). Germline V gene data show CDR1 as LGHNA and CDR2 as YSLEER. V gave up 2 bases and J gave up 0 bases, with 11 bases separating them. This CDR3 is built from 15 residues.

The chain is built from TRBV29-1 and TRBJ2-3; D gene ambiguous. V lost 3 bases, J lost 3 bases, and 10 bases lay in between. Germline loops: CDR1 SQVTM, CDR2 ANQGSEA. This CDR3 has 13 amino acids. CDR3 loop: CSVEATRTDTQYF. CDR3 in DNA: TGCAGCGTTGAGGCGACGAGGACAGATACGCAGTATTTT.

This clonotype was counted between two and nine times. CDR3 residues: CASSLGTSGGAYATQYF. CDR3 nucleotides: TGTGCCAGCAGCTTAGGGACCAGCGGGGGGGCCTACGCAACCCAGTACTTC. The chain combines TRBV11-2 with TRBJ2-5; 10 bases are shared with TRBD2. Germline V gene lookup returns CDR1 SGHAT and CDR2 FQNNGV. The ends lost 1 base at V and 8 bases at J; junction bases unmatched: 13. The CDR3 runs to 17 residues.

This clonotype was observed at least ten times. The chain links TRBV11-2 to TRBJ2-5; perhaps TRBD1 as D (5 bases). The germline gives CDR1 SGHAT, CDR2 FQNNGV. CDR3 length: 13 residues. With 10 bases removed from V and 5 bases from J, the gap between germline ends came to 17 bases. CDR3 DNA: TGTGCCACGGGCAGGGCCGGTTCGGAGACCCAGTACTTC. It specifies CATGRAGSETQYF.

In this sample, this clonotype turned up many times. This chain links TRBV7-9 with TRBJ1-5; unclear D gene. Germline CDR1 is SEHNR and CDR2 is FQNEAQ (reference sequence). V lost 5 bases to trimming and J lost 5 bases, with 7 bases between them. This CDR3 is 12 amino acids long. CDR3 in amino acids: CASSPGDQPQHF. DNA of the CDR3: TGTGCCAGCAGCCCGGGCGATCAGCCCCAGCATTTT.

This clonotype was detected many times. The chain joins TRBV5-6 to TRBJ1-1; D is unresolved. There are 14 residues in the CDR3. Germline V gives CDR1 SGHDT, CDR2 YYEEEE. V lost 1 base to trimming and J lost 0 bases, with 7 bases between them. CDR3 DNA: TGTGCCAGCAGCTTGCCAGGAATGAACACTGAAGCTTTCTTT. It is translated as CASSLPGMNTEAFF. Full variable domain (missing parts from reference TRBV5-6 and TRBJ1-1): DAGVTQSPTHLIKTRGQQVTLRCSPKSGHDTVSWYQQALGQGPQFIFQYYEEEERQRGNFPDRFSGHQFPNYSSELNVNALLLGDSALYLCASSLPGMNTEAFFGQGTRLTVV.

This clonotype was observed a few times. The rearrangement links TRBV29-1 to TRBJ1-1; D might be TRBD1 (5 bases). Deletions cut 4 bases from V and 0 bases from J, with 6 bases between. Germline-derived CDR1 and CDR2 are SQVTM and ANQGSEA. The CDR3 covers 12 residues. CDR3 sequence reads: CSVVTVNTEAFF. The CDR3 nucleotides are TGCAGCGTTGTGACAGTGAACACTGAAGCTTTCTTT.

This clonotype was recorded many times. The chain employs TRBV6-2 or TRBV6-3 and TRBJ2-7; 8 nucleotides match TRBD2. The germline gives CDR1 MNHEY, CDR2 SVGEGT. The CDR3 length is 12 residues. The V and J ends lost 10 bases and 6 bases, in that order; junction bases with no gene match: 8. CDR3 region: CATTTGGREQYF. The CDR3 nucleotides read TGTGCCACTACGACGGGGGGGCGCGAGCAGTACTTC.

The CDR3 region is CATSATGASQETQYF. CDR3 in DNA: TGTGCCACCAGTGCAACAGGGGCTTCGCAAGAGACCCAGTACTTC. The chain joins TRBV24-1 to TRBJ2-5, with 7 bases matching TRBD1. J was trimmed by 2 bases and V by 5 bases; bases with no gene match: 7. There are 15 residues in the CDR3. Germline CDR1 is KGHDR and CDR2 is SFDVKD.